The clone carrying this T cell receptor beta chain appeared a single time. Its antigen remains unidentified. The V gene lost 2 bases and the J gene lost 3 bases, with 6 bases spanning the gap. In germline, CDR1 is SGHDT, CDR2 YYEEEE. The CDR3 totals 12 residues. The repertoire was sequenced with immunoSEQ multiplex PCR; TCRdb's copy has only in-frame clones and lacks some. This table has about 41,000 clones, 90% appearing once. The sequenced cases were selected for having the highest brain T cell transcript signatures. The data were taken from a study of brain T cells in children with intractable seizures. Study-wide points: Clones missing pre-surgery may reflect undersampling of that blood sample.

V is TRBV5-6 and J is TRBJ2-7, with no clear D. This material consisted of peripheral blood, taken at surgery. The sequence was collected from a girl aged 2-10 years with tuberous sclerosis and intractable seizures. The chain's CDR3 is CASSLTDYEQYF. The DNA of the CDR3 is TGTGCCAGCAGCTTAACGGACTACGAGCAGTACTTC.